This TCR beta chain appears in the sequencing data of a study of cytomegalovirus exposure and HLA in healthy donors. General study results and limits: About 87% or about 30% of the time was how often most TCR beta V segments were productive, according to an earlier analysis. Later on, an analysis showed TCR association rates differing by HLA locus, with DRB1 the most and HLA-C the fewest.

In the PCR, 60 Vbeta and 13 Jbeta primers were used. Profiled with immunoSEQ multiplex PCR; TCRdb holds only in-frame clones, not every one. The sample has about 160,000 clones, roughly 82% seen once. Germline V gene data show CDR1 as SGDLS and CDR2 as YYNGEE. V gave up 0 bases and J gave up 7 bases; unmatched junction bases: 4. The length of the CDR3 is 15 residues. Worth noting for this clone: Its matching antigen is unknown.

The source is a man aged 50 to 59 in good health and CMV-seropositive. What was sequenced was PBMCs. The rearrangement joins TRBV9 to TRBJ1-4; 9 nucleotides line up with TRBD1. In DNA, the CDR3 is TGTGCCAGCAGCGTAGGGGACAGGGAAACTGAAAAACTGTTTTTT. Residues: CASSVGDRETEKLFF.